This T cell receptor (beta chain) was captured by sequencing in a study of neurological immune-mediated disorders. General observations from the study: The absence of any CDR3 amino acid sequence shared by expanded clones across subjects suggests that repertoires were private in all groups.

Trimming removed 3 bases at V and 5 bases at J, with 12 bases between. Germline CDR1 and CDR2: MNHEY and SMNVEV (reference sequence). The CDR3 spans 14 residues. Ten or more counts support this clonotype. Its antigen remains unknown. Each CDR3 protein is one row after TCRdb ran MiXCR on the 5' RACE reads. Of 20,000 or so distinct CDR3 sequences listed, around 2.5% are singletons. The chain combines TRBV27 with TRBJ2-3; the D gene is possibly TRBD1 (6 bases). The clonotype originates from a woman aged 18 to 35 with multiple sclerosis. The specimen sequenced was PBMCs. In DNA, the CDR3 is TGTGCCAGCAGTTTCTCATGGGGGCGAGATACGCAGTATTTT. Translation: CASSFSWGRDTQYF.